This entry lists 15 T cell receptor beta chains sequenced from one sample in a study of T-cell memory formation after mild COVID-19. TCRdb used MiXCR to reprocess the 5' RACE reads, holding one entry per CDR3 protein. The sample lists 400,000 to 450,000 distinct CDR3 sequences, 15% to 20% seen once, with roughly 21% in the top ten. Sequenced material: PBMCs or a T cell subset sorted from them (not recorded which). These receptors were collected from a man younger than 35 who had mild COVID-19 (a few samples of this study predate the infection). Cell type and time point are not known.

This clonotype was observed many times. This chain uses TRBV6-5 with TRBJ2-2; D is unresolved. From germline, CDR1 is MNHEY and CDR2 SVGAGI. Trimming removed 6 bases from V and 3 bases from J, with 5 bases in between. This CDR3 has 12 residues. The CDR3 DNA is TGTGCCAGCAGGCTTTACACCGGGGAGCTGTTTTTT. This encodes CASRLYTGELFF.

This clonotype occurred a few times. V is TRBV6-4 and J is TRBJ1-2; 8 nucleotides line up with TRBD1. J gave up 8 bases and V 2 bases, and 16 bases lay outside the gene matches. The CDR3 is 17 amino acids. Germline CDR1 and CDR2: MRHNA and SNTAGT. The CDR3 bases are TGTGCCAGCAGTGACACCCCACGGACTCAGGGGGCTCAAGGCTACACCTTC. The encoded protein is CASSDTPRTQGAQGYTF.

This chain links TRBV7-8 with TRBJ2-5; 8 positions match TRBD1. Germline assignment: CDR1 SGHVS and CDR2 FQNEAQ. The CDR3 runs 17 residues. V lost 0 bases and J lost 4; bases outside the gene matches: 10. The chain's CDR3 is CASSLAIAPGGGETQYF. CDR3 DNA: TGTGCCAGCAGCTTAGCGATAGCTCCAGGGGGCGGAGAGACCCAGTACTTC.

The gene calls are TRBV12-3 or TRBV12-4 and TRBJ2-7, with TRBD1 identical over 8 bases. J gave up 0 bases and V 3 bases, and 13 bases lay outside the gene matches. The CDR3 loop spans 18 amino acids. CDR3 region: CASSFRSYLGQDSYEQYF. CDR3 in DNA: TGTGCCAGCAGTTTCCGATCGTATTTGGGACAGGACTCCTACGAGCAGTACTTC.

V is TRBV6-6 and J is TRBJ2-7, with D possibly called TRBD1 or TRBD2 (6 bases each). CDR1 and CDR2 (germline): MNHNY, SVGAGI (reference sequence). The V end was cut by 6 bases, the J end by 3 bases, with 18 bases between. This CDR3 region has 15 residues. The CDR3 nucleotides read TGTGCCAGCAGCGTGCTGGGGGGCTGGAGCTACGAGCAGTACTTC. Translation: CASSVLGGWSYEQYF.

This clonotype occurred a few times. The chain couples TRBV29-1 to TRBJ1-2, with no clear D. This CDR3 is 15 amino acids long. Looked up from germline, CDR1 is SQVTM and CDR2 is ANQGSEA. V gave up 6 bases and J gave up 0 bases, with 17 bases separating them. The DNA for the CDR3 is TGCAGCGTCGGAAAGTTAGAGGTGACTAACTATGGCTACACCTTC. Translating gives CSVGKLEVTNYGYTF. Combining the CDR3 with reference TRBV29-1 and TRBJ1-2 gives the whole variable domain SAVISQKPSRDICQRGTSLTIQCQVDSQVTMMFWYRQQPGQSLTLIATANQGSEATYESGFVIDKFPISRPNLTFSTLTVSNMSPEDSSIYLCSVGKLEVTNYGYTFGSGTRLTVV.

The J gene is TRBJ2-1, the V gene TRBV29-1, with 9 bases lining up with TRBD2. The CDR3 has 13 amino acids. Per the germline V gene, CDR1 is SQVTM and CDR2 is ANQGSEA. Losses at the gene ends were 4 bases for V and 4 bases for J; bases not matched to a gene: 2. The CDR3: CSVVAGGYNEQFF. As DNA, the CDR3 is TGCAGCGTTGTTGCGGGGGGGTACAATGAGCAGTTCTTC.

Ten or more counts support this clonotype. This chain links TRBV4-2 with TRBJ2-3; TRBD2 agrees at 8 bases. Looked up from germline, CDR1 is LGHNA and CDR2 is YNFKEQ. With V trimmed by 0 bases and J by 2 bases, 4 bases remained unmatched. CDR3 length equals 16 residues. The CDR3, as DNA: TGTGCCAGCAGCCAAGAACCAGCGGGGGCCACAGATACGCAGTATTTT. It codes for CASSQEPAGATDTQYF.

The sample holds a few counts of this clonotype. The rearrangement links TRBV19 to TRBJ2-1; D might be TRBD2 (6 bases). V shed 1 base and J shed 5 bases, with 12 bases lying between them. The CDR3 extends over 15 amino acids. CDR1 and CDR2 from the germline V gene are LNHDA and SQIVND (reference sequence). DNA of the CDR3: TGTGCCAGTAGTATAGCCGGGGGACCCAACAATGAGCAGTTCTTC. Protein product: CASSIAGGPNNEQFF.

This rearrangement joins TRBV6-5 to TRBJ2-7, with 11 nucleotides matching TRBD2. The V segment lost 2 bases and the J segment 2 bases; nucleotides outside the gene matches: 2. CDR1 is MNHEY, CDR2 SVGAGI, per germline. The CDR3 totals 15 residues. The CDR3: CASSYLSGGAYEQYF. CDR3 nucleotides: TGTGCCAGCAGTTACCTTAGCGGGGGGGCCTACGAGCAGTACTTC.

The gene calls are TRBV7-2 and TRBJ1-2; no clear D gene. Trimming took off 5 bases at V and 8 bases at J, with 18 bases between the two ends. This CDR3 spans 14 amino acids. Germline V gene lookup returns CDR1 SGHTA and CDR2 FQGNSA. The CDR3 DNA reads TGTGCCAGCAGCGTGATGGGTGGCCGGTTGGGCTACACCTTC. Its translation is CASSVMGGRLGYTF. Using reference TRBV7-2 and TRBJ1-2 for the parts outside the CDR3, the full variable domain is GAGVSQSPSNKVTEKGKDVELRCDPISGHTALYWYRQSLGQGLEFLIYFQGNSAPDKSGLPSDRFSAERTGGSVSTLTIQRTQQEDSAVYLCASSVMGGRLGYTFGSGTRLTVV.

Only a few counts were recorded for this clonotype. The chain links TRBV25-1 to TRBJ2-4; the D gene is possibly TRBD2 (6 bases). V shed 11 bases and J shed 5 bases, with 10 bases lying between them. Germline-derived CDR1 and CDR2 are MGHDK and SYGVNS. The CDR3 is made up of 11 amino acids. The CDR3 sequence is CAAGQENIQYF. CDR3 DNA: TGTGCCGCGGGGCAGGAAAACATTCAGTACTTC.

This clonotype was picked up a small number of times. V and J are TRBV6-5 and TRBJ1-1; D is perhaps TRBD1 (6 bases). V shed 0 bases and J shed 8 bases, with 16 bases lying between them. Germline values: CDR1 MNHEY, CDR2 SVGAGI. This CDR3 has 15 residues. DNA for the CDR3: TGTGCCAGCAGTTACTCGAGGGGGGACCGAAGGGAAGCTTTCTTT. It specifies CASSYSRGDRREAFF.

The rearrangement joins TRBV10-2 to TRBJ2-7; the match to TRBD2 covers 8 bases. V lost 6 bases and J lost 3; bases outside the gene matches: 7. Germline CDR1 and CDR2: WSHSY and SAAADI. The CDR3 consists of 14 residues. CDR3: CASRRAGVDYEQYF. CDR3 in DNA: TGCGCCAGCAGACGAGCGGGGGTGGACTACGAGCAGTACTTC.

In its sample, this clonotype was seen a few times. The genes are TRBV11-3 and TRBJ2-1; 7 nucleotides line up with TRBD2. V lost 8 bases and J lost 5; bases outside the gene matches: 12. The CDR3 loop spans 15 amino acids. Germline V CDR1 and CDR2: SGHNT, YENEEA. In DNA, the CDR3 is TGTGCCAGCGGCAATGCCGGGGGGTCGGACAATGAGCAGTTCTTC. Translating it yields CASGNAGGSDNEQFF.